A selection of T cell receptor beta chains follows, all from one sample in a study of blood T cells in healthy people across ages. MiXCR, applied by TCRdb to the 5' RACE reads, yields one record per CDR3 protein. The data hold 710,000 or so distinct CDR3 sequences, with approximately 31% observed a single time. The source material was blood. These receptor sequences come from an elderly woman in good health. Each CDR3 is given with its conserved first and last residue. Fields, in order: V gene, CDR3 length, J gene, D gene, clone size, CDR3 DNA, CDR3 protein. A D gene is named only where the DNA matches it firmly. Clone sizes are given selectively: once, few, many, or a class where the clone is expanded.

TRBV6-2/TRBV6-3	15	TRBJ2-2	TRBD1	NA	TGTGCCAGCAGTATTTTGACAGGGGGGCCCGGGGAGCTGTTTTTT	CASSILTGGPGELFF
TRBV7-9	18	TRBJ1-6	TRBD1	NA	TGTGCCAGCAGCTCACACCTCCCGGGACAGGGGTTTAATTCACCCCTCCACTTT	CASSSHLPGQGFNSPLHF
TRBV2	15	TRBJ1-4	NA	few	TGTGCCAGCAGTGAATCGGCTAGGAGGGATGAAAAACTGTTTTTT	CASSESARRDEKLFF
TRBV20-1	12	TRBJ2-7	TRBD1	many	TGCAGTGGCGAGACAGGGGGCTACGAGCAGTACTTC	CSGETGGYEQYF
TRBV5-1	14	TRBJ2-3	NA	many	TGCGCCAGCAGCCCCGGTAGGGTCACAGATACGCAGTATTTT	CASSPGRVTDTQYF
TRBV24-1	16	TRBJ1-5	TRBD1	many	TGTGCCACCAGTGACCGCACGGACAGGGGCGGCCAGCCCCAGCATTTT	CATSDRTDRGGQPQHF
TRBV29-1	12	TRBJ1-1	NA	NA	TGCAGCGTTGTTGAGACGAACACTGAAGCTTTCTTT	CSVVETNTEAFF
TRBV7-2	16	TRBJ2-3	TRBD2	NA	TGTGCCAGCAGCTTAGGGGCGGGGACTAGCCCAGATACGCGGTATTTT	CASSLGAGTSPDTRYF
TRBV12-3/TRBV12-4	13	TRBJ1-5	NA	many	TGTGCCAGCAGTTGGGGGAGAGATCAGCCCCAGCATTTT	CASSWGRDQPQHF
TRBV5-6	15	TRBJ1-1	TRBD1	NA	TGTGCCGGCAGCGAAGACTACAGGGGTCACACTGAAGCTTTCTTT	CAGSEDYRGHTEAFF
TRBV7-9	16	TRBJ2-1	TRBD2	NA	TGTGCCAGCAGCAAAAGGGGAGCGGGGGGTGCTGATGAGCAGTTCTTC	CASSKRGAGGADEQFF
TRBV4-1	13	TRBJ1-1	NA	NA	TGCGCCAGCAGCCTTTACCAGAACACTGAAGCTTTCTTT	CASSLYQNTEAFF
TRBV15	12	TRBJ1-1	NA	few	TGTGCCACCAGCAGAGATCCGGGTGAAGCTTTCTTT	CATSRDPGEAFF
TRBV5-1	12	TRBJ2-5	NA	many	TGCGCCAGCAGCTTAACGACAGAGACCCAGTACTTC	CASSLTTETQYF
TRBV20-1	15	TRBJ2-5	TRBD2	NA	TGCAGTGCTATGGATAGTAGCGGGCACCAAGAGACCCAGTACTTC	CSAMDSSGHQETQYF
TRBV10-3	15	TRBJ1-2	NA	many	TGTGCCATCAGTGAATCGGGGACCATGGGCTATGGCTACACCTTC	CAISESGTMGYGYTF
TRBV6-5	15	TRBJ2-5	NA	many	TGTGCCAGCAGTACCCTCGCGATTAACCAAGAGACCCAGTACTTC	CASSTLAINQETQYF